The source of this T cell receptor beta chain is a study of cytomegalovirus exposure and HLA in healthy donors. Study outcomes and limitations: TCR beta chains associated with HLA were, in a later analysis, more clonally expanded than equally common others. The study listed under 200 cytomegalovirus-associated TCR beta chains. An assumption of roughly uniform sequencing depth across donors underlay the presence/absence analyses. Reportedly, TCR beta sequences accurately predicted HLA-A and HLA-B alleles in most subjects.

Details on this clone: Its antigen is undetermined. Other DNA sequences from this sample encode an identical CDR3 as well.

Germline CDR1 and CDR2: MNHEY and SMNVEV (reference sequence). V was shortened by 5 bases and J by 8 bases, with 19 bases between the two germline ends. The CDR3 is 15 residues long. Amplification used 60 Vbeta primers and 13 Jbeta primers. Generated by immunoSEQ multiplex PCR, the TCRdb table keeps only in-frame clones and is missing some. This sample yields roughly 200,000 clones, of which roughly 83% are seen a single time; 0.71% belongs to the top ten. Sequenced input: PBMCs. The chain employs TRBV27 and TRBJ2-1, with a possible D match to TRBD1 (5 bases). This TCR came from a boy aged 2 to 9 in good health and CMV-seronegative. The CDR3 spells CASSGYWGHRDEQFF. DNA of the CDR3: TGTGCCAGCAGTGGTTACTGGGGCCATCGGGATGAGCAGTTCTTC.